This T cell receptor (beta chain) derives from a study of T-cell reconstitution after alpha-beta-depleted transplantation in children. Study-wide findings and caveats: Recipient T cells and thymic progenitors that survived gave rise to the high TCRbeta diversity observed at day 60 in some patients. Most T-cell counts and diversity one year after the transplant came from T cells that were newly produced. As was reported, about two months after transplant, alpha-beta T cells came from several hundred expanded graft clones.

TCRbeta library construction was performed incorporating unique molecular identifiers. TCRdb re-analysed the PCR reads in MiXCR, keeping a single row per CDR3 protein. This sample carries over 200,000 distinct CDR3 sequences, about 8.4% of them seen once, and the ten largest clones take less than 40%. This clonotype was seen many times. Its antigen is unidentified. Sequenced material: PBMCs, mostly from graft donor cells, taken 360 days after TCRalphabeta/CD19-depleted stem cell transplant. This TCR was recovered from a male patient aged 2 to 10 who had a stem cell transplant for acute myeloid leukemia, so the T cells may come from the graft donor.

CDR3 bases: TGCGCCAGCAGCTTGGCCGCCCTTCTGGAAGAGACCCAGTACTTC. It yields the protein CASSLAALLEETQYF. The V and J genes are TRBV5-1 and TRBJ2-5; D unresolved. The CDR3 totals 15 residues. The ends were cut back, 0 bases at V and 3 bases at J, with 12 bases in the middle. Germline CDR1 and CDR2: SGHRS and YFSETQ.